This TCR beta chain was sequenced for a study of T cells in Graves' hyperthyroidism and ophthalmopathy. Ten or more counts support this clonotype. V lost 7 bases and J 1 base, leaving 16 bases between the germline ends. CDR3 length: 15 residues. Germline CDR1 MNHNS, CDR2 SASEGT. RNA transcripts gave rise to amplified TCR beta CDR3 regions. HTBI primers were the set used in a first-round RT-PCR of the TCR CDR3. Each CDR3 protein is one row after TCRdb ran MiXCR on the multiplex PCR reads. The sample has about 360,000 distinct CDR3 sequences, around 14% seen once. Graves' hyperthyroidism was deemed stable absent ophthalmopathy progression within 18 months. Lactation, pregnancy, other autoimmune disease or uncontrolled infection led to exclusion of patients. Diagnoses were established using clinical symptoms, serum thyroxine and TRAb, thyroid ultrasound and orbital computed tomography.

The V gene is TRBV6-1, the J gene TRBJ1-1; TRBD1 might be the D (5 bases). The origin of this receptor is a woman aged 18-29 years with Graves' hyperthyroidism. Material: blood. The CDR3 reads CASIQRAGWNTEAFF. The CDR3 DNA reads TGTGCCAGCATTCAAAGGGCAGGGTGGAACACTGAAGCTTTCTTT.